One sample yielded the 21 T cell receptor beta chains listed below, sequenced in a study of T-cell memory formation after mild COVID-19. TCRdb reanalysed the 5' RACE reads using MiXCR and keeps one entry per CDR3 protein. Altogether 210,000 or so distinct CDR3 sequences are present, around 25% being singletons, with the ten largest covering roughly 10%. The source material was PBMCs or a T cell subset sorted from them (not recorded which). Every receptor here comes from an adult woman who had mild COVID-19 (a few samples of this study predate the infection). Cell type and time point are not known.

This chain uses TRBV4-2 with TRBJ2-5, with D maybe TRBD2 (5 bases). The CDR3 covers 15 residues. CDR1 LGHNA and CDR2 YNFKEQ come from the germline V gene. The ends were cut back, 3 bases at V and 4 bases at J, with 15 bases in the middle. The CDR3 protein is CASSHRRGLRETQYF. The CDR3 nucleotides are TGTGCCAGCAGCCATCGCCGGGGTTTGAGAGAGACCCAGTACTTC.

The table lists this clonotype with a few counts. V usage is TRBV6-2 or TRBV6-3 and J usage is TRBJ1-2; tentatively, D is TRBD1 (6 bases). The CDR3 is 13 residues long. From germline, CDR1 is MNHEY and CDR2 SVGEGT. V shed 6 bases and J shed 2 bases, with 10 bases lying between them. CDR3 sequence: CASRPTGNYGYTF. The CDR3 DNA reads TGTGCCAGCAGGCCCACAGGGAACTATGGCTACACCTTC.

The chain recombines TRBV29-1 with TRBJ1-2; no firm D call. The CDR3 is made up of 14 amino acids. The V end was cut by 3 bases, the J end by 0 bases, with 11 bases between. Germline V lookup: CDR1 SQVTM, CDR2 ANQGSEA. The CDR3, as DNA: TGCAGCGTTGAGGCGGCAGCTTCTAACTATGGCTACACCTTC. It encodes CSVEAAASNYGYTF.

A few counts support this clonotype. This chain uses TRBV7-9 with TRBJ2-1, with a tentative D call TRBD2 (5 bases). Trimming pared 1 base from V and 3 bases from J, leaving 10 bases between. Germline V gene sequence: CDR1 SEHNR, CDR2 FQNEAQ (reference sequence). The CDR3 loop spans 15 amino acids. The CDR3 spells CASSLGRRDYNEQFF. In DNA form, the CDR3 reads TGTGCCAGCAGCTTAGGGCGCCGGGACTACAATGAGCAGTTCTTC.

This clonotype was seen only a few times. The genes are TRBV7-9 and TRBJ1-5, with D possibly TRBD1 on 6 matching bases. Germline V gives CDR1 SEHNR, CDR2 FQNEAQ (reference sequence). Trimming pared 3 bases from V and 6 bases from J, leaving 9 bases between. The CDR3 is made up of 13 amino acids. The CDR3 spells CASSFEGGQPQHF. In nucleotides, the CDR3 is TGTGCCAGCAGCTTCGAGGGGGGTCAGCCCCAGCATTTT.

This clonotype was seen a handful of times. The J gene is TRBJ2-7, the V gene TRBV20-1; possible D gene TRBD2, 5 bases. This CDR3 has 12 amino acids. Germline CDR1 reads DFQATT; CDR2 reads SNEGSKA (reference sequence). V was shortened by 6 bases and J by 1 base, with 10 bases between the two germline ends. CDR3 bases: TGCAGTGCGATAGCGCGATCCTACGAGCAGTACTTC. It translates to CSAIARSYEQYF.

The CDR3 sequence is CASSEETSMEQYF. The DNA for the CDR3 is TGTGCCAGCAGCGAGGAGACATCAATGGAGCAGTACTTC. V is TRBV9 and J is TRBJ2-7; D ambiguous. V was cut by 3 bases and J by 7 bases, with 14 bases left in between. The germline V gene encodes CDR1 SGDLS and CDR2 YYNGEE. CDR3 size: 13 residues.

V gene TRBV29-1 combines with J gene TRBJ1-1; D ambiguous. The germline V and J ends were trimmed by 4 bases and 4 bases, with 7 bases remaining between them. The V gene's germline CDR1 is SQVTM and CDR2 ANQGSEA. This CDR3 has 11 residues. CDR3 in DNA: TGCAGCGTTGGGTTGGGCACTGAAGCTTTCTTT. It codes for CSVGLGTEAFF.

The chain has TRBV19 and TRBJ1-5; 7 nucleotides agree with TRBD1. There are 20 residues in the CDR3. V gave up 1 base and J gave up 3 bases; unmatched junction bases: 18. Per germline, CDR1 LNHDA and CDR2 SQIVND (reference sequence). This chain's CDR3 is CASSIVPKLSGTENNQPQHF. The CDR3 coding sequence is TGTGCCAGTAGTATAGTCCCCAAATTATCCGGGACAGAAAACAATCAGCCCCAGCATTTT.

This clonotype was detected a few times. Here the CDR3 DNA reads TGTGCCAGCAGTGCCTTGACAGGGAGGATCTCCTACGAGCAGTACTTC. Translation gives CASSALTGRISYEQYF. This sequence joins TRBV6-2 or TRBV6-3 and TRBJ2-7; a possible D gene is TRBD1 (7 bases). The CDR3 totals 16 residues. Trimming removed 5 bases from V and 0 bases from J, with 17 bases in between. In germline, CDR1 is MNHEY, CDR2 SVGEGT.

This clonotype was detected a few times. V gene TRBV6-1 combines with J gene TRBJ2-7; 9 nucleotides align to TRBD1. The V gene's germline CDR1 is MNHNS and CDR2 SASEGT. The CDR3 extends over 15 amino acids. Losses at the gene ends were 8 bases for V and 2 bases for J; bases not matched to a gene: 10. CDR3 sequence reads: CASAPWDRAPYEQYF. The DNA for the CDR3 is TGTGCCAGCGCCCCTTGGGACAGGGCCCCCTACGAGCAGTACTTC.

The rearrangement links TRBV6-5 to TRBJ2-1, with TRBD2 identical over 12 bases. Germline CDR1 MNHEY, CDR2 SVGAGI. V trimming: 6 bases; J trimming: 8 bases; junction bases outside the gene matches: 5. The CDR3 runs to 14 residues. CDR3 loop: CASRRLAGVHEQFF. CDR3 DNA sequence: TGTGCCAGCAGACGACTAGCGGGAGTACATGAGCAGTTCTTC.

V is TRBV12-3 or TRBV12-4 and J is TRBJ2-6; D is unclear. The germline V and J ends were trimmed by 6 bases and 0 bases, with 21 bases remaining between them. The CDR3 spans 19 residues. In DNA form, the CDR3 reads TGTGCCAGCAGGCCGATTGGAGACACCCAAGCCTCTGGGGCCAACGTCCTGACTTTC. Protein: CASRPIGDTQASGANVLTF.

The V gene is TRBV30, the J gene TRBJ2-7; 8 bases fit TRBD2. Germline CDR1 reads GTSNPN; CDR2 reads SVGIG (reference sequence). J was trimmed by 2 bases and V by 2 bases; bases with no gene match: 5. The CDR3 sequence is 14 residues long. For the CDR3, the DNA is TGTGCCTGGAGTACTAGCGGAGGGGCCTACGAGCAGTACTTC. Residues: CAWSTSGGAYEQYF. Using reference TRBV30 and TRBJ2-7 for the parts outside the CDR3, the full variable domain is SQTIHQWPATLVQPVGSPLSLECTVEGTSNPNLYWYRQAAGRGLQLLFYSVGIGQISSEVPQNLSASRPQDRQFILSSKKLLLSDSGFYLCAWSTSGGAYEQYFGPGTRLTVT.

This chain connects TRBV9 to TRBJ2-7; tentative D call: TRBD1 (6 bases). Germline V gives CDR1 SGDLS, CDR2 YYNGEE. Trimming took 2 bases from V and 2 from J, leaving 14 bases between them. There are 15 residues in the CDR3. DNA for the CDR3: TGTGCCAGCAGCGTCCAACAGGGAGCCCCCTACGAGCAGTACTTC. This encodes CASSVQQGAPYEQYF.

The chain combines TRBV18 with TRBJ2-1; D not resolved. The CDR3 has 13 residues. Germline V gene lookup returns CDR1 KGHSH and CDR2 LQKENI. V shed 4 bases and J shed 7 bases, with 11 bases lying between them. The CDR3 spells CASSRTDRNEQFF. In DNA, the CDR3 is TGTGCCAGCTCACGGACCGACCGAAATGAGCAGTTCTTC.

This rearrangement joins TRBV12-3 or TRBV12-4 to TRBJ1-1, with a tentative D call TRBD1 (6 bases). The length of the CDR3 is 13 residues. Trimming removed 6 bases from V and 2 bases from J, with 10 bases in between. The DNA for the CDR3 is TGTGCCAGCAGAGAACAGGGAAACACTGAAGCTTTCTTT. This sequence encodes CASREQGNTEAFF.

Comments on this clonotype: An end of the junction does not agree with germline; a read error may underlie this. This chain joins TRBV4-2 and TRBJ2-3; 7 bases line up with TRBD1. Germline CDR1 reads LGHNA; CDR2 reads YNFKEQ. The CDR3 runs 15 residues. The CDR3 sequence is CASSKDREATDTQYF. The DNA for the CDR3 is TGTGCCAGCAGCAAAGACAGGGAAGCGACAGATACGCAGTATTTT.

The rearrangement joins TRBV7-8 to TRBJ2-5; D gene ambiguous. The V gene lost 8 bases and the J gene lost 4 bases, with 14 bases spanning the gap. The CDR3 totals 13 residues. Germline V gene sequence: CDR1 SGHVS, CDR2 FQNEAQ. The CDR3 DNA sequence: TGTGCCAGCGGGCGTGGTACCCGAGAGACCCAGTACTTC. Its translation: CASGRGTRETQYF.

In its sample, this clonotype was seen many times. This chain uses TRBV7-9 with TRBJ2-5; D is undetermined. The CDR3 spans 14 residues. Trimming shortened V by 3 bases and J by 0 bases, and 8 bases separated the two germline ends. In germline, CDR1 is SEHNR, CDR2 FQNEAQ (reference sequence). CDR3 amino acids: CASSLSVYQETQYF. CDR3 sequence (DNA): TGTGCCAGCAGCTTGTCGGTGTACCAAGAGACCCAGTACTTC.

This clonotype was seen more than once but under ten times. V is TRBV20-1 and J is TRBJ2-3; 8 bases match TRBD2. With 5 bases clipped from V and 2 bases from J, the junction kept 6 bases outside the gene matches. Germline V gene data show CDR1 as DFQATT and CDR2 as SNEGSKA (reference sequence). This CDR3 has 14 amino acids. CDR3 protein: CSAPSSGVTDTQYF. The CDR3 nucleotides read TGCAGTGCTCCGAGTAGCGGGGTCACAGATACGCAGTATTTT.